This passage covers 2 T cell receptor beta chains from one sample sequenced in a study of CD8+ T cells in alopecia areata. Reverse transcribed after extraction, RNA yielded cDNA as the sequencing template. Using immunoSEQ multiplex PCR, the repertoire was profiled, and TCRdb retains in-frame clones only, with some absent. There are around 290,000 clones in the sample, none observed a single time. Sorting used CD4, CD8alpha, NKG2D, NKG2ACE and other markers on pooled cutaneous lymph node cells. The material sequenced was CD4+ T cells sorted from a lymph node. These receptors all come from a C3H/HeJ mouse with alopecia areata. MHC haplotype of the mouse line: H2-k.

Concerning this clone itself: The genes are named according to mouse. The DNA ends 4 residues before the CDR3 does, and the rest of the CDR3 is filled in from the germline J gene. The chain recombines TRBV1 with TRBJ2-7; 9 nucleotides align to TRBD2. CDR3 length equals 15 residues. CDR1 and CDR2 from the germline V gene are NSQYPW and LRSPGD (reference sequence). The junction had 5 bases not matched to a gene; V was cut back by 3 bases and J by 2 bases. The CDR3 here is CTCSASGGGPYEQYF. CDR3 DNA, as far as it was read: TGCACCTGCAGTGCGTCTGGGGGGGGTCCCTAT.

This clone has a handful of counts. Germline and genes: mouse. The same CDR3 is also encoded by other DNA sequences in this sample. CDR3 DNA (partial): TGTGCCTGGAGTCTAGGGGGCGCAGACACA. Translating it yields CAWSLGGADT. The full CDR3 sequence reads CAWSLGGADTEVFF. This chain joins TRBV31 and TRBJ1-1, with 7 bases lining up with TRBD1. The CDR3 is cut off 4 residues early in the read; its end comes from the germline J gene. CDR3 size: 14 residues. V dropped 0 bases and J dropped 3; count of bases not matched to a gene: 4. CDR1 is GKSSPN and CDR2 is SITVG in the germline V gene.